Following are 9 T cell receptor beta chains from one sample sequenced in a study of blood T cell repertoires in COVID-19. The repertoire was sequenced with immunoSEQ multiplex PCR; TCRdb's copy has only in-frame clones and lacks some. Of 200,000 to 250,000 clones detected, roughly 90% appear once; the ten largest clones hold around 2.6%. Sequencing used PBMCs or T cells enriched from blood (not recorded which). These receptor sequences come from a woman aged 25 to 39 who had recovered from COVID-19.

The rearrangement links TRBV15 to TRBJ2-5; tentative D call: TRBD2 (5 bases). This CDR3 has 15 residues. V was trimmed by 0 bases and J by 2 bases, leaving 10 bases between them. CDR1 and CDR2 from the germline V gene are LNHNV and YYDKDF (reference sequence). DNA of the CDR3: TGTGCCACCAGCAGAGATCGGGGTGTTCAAGAGACCCAGTACTTC. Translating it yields CATSRDRGVQETQYF.

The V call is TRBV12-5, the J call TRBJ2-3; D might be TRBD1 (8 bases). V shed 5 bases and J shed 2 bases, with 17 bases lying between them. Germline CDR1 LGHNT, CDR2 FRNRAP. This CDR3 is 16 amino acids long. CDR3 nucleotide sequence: TGTGCTAGTGGTACACAGGGGGGGCCCCTCACAGATACGCAGTATTTT. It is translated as CASGTQGGPLTDTQYF.

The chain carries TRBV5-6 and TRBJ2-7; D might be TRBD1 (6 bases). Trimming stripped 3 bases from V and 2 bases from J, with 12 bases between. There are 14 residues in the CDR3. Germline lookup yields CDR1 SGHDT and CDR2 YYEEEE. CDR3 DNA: TGTGCCAGCAGCTATGACAGGATAACCTACGAGCAGTACTTC. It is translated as CASSYDRITYEQYF.

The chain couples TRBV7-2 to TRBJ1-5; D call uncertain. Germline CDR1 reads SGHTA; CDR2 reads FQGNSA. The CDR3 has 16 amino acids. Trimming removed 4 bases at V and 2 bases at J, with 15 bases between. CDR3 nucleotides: TGTGCCAGCAGCTCGGACCAGCGGATGGGCAATCAGCCCCAGCATTTT. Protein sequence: CASSSDQRMGNQPQHF.

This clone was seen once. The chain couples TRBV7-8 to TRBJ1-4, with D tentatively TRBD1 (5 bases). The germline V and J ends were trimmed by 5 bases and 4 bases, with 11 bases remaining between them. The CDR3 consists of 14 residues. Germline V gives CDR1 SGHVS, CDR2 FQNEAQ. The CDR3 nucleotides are TGTGCCAGCAGCCAGGCAGGGTATAATGAAAAACTGTTTTTT. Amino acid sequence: CASSQAGYNEKLFF.

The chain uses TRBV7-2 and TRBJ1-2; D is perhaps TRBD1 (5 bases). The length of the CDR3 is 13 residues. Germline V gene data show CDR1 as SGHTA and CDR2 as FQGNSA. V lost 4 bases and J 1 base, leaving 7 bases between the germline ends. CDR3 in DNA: TGTGCCAGCAGCTCGGACAATAACTATGGCTACACCTTC. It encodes CASSSDNNYGYTF.

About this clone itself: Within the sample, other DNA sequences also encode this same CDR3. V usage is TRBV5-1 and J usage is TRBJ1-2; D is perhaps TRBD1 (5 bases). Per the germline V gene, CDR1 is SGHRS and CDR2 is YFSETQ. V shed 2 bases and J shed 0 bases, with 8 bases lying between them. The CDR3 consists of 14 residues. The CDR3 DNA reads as TGCGCCAGCAGCTTCGGGGGGACTAACTATGGCTACACCTTC. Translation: CASSFGGTNYGYTF.

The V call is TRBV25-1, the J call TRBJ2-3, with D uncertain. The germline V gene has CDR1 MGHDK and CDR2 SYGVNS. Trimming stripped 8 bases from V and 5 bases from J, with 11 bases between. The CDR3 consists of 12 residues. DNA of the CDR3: TGTGCCAGCTCTAGTAGAGGAGATACGCAGTATTTT. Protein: CASSSRGDTQYF.

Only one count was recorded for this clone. The CDR3: CASNHRDGGSTEAFF. The CDR3 DNA reads as TGCGCCAGCAACCATAGGGATGGGGGGTCGACTGAAGCTTTCTTT. The chain combines TRBV5-1 with TRBJ1-1; the D gene is possibly TRBD1 (5 bases). Germline-derived CDR1 and CDR2 are SGHRS and YFSETQ. This CDR3 has 15 residues. The V end was cut by 6 bases, the J end by 5 bases, with 20 bases between.